The 29 T cell receptor beta chains reported below all come from one sample, sequenced in a study of cytomegalovirus exposure and HLA in healthy donors. The PCR used 60 Vbeta and 13 Jbeta primers. Generated by immunoSEQ multiplex PCR, the TCRdb table keeps only in-frame clones and is missing some. Here the sample spans approximately 200,000 clones, approximately 70% being singletons. Sample: PBMCs. Every receptor here comes from a woman aged 30 to 39 in good health and CMV-seropositive.

The rearrangement joins TRBV6-5 to TRBJ2-7; D might be TRBD2 (6 bases). Per the germline V gene, CDR1 is MNHEY and CDR2 is SVGAGI. The CDR3 spans 14 residues. V was pared by 2 bases and J by 2 bases, with 10 bases between. CDR3 amino acids: CASSYATGAYEQYF. CDR3 DNA sequence: TGTGCCAGCAGTTACGCCACGGGGGCCTACGAGCAGTACTTC.

The gene calls are TRBV27 and TRBJ2-7, with D perhaps TRBD2 (5 bases). Germline V CDR1 and CDR2: MNHEY, SMNVEV (reference sequence). V dropped 3 bases and J dropped 5 bases, with 11 bases sitting between them. The CDR3 length is 13 residues. The CDR3 sequence: CASSFASLNEQYF. For the CDR3, the DNA is TGTGCCAGCAGTTTCGCTAGCTTGAACGAGCAGTACTTC.

The chain recombines TRBV18 with TRBJ2-1; TRBD2 aligns across 9 bases. V lost 3 bases, J lost 6 bases, and 24 bases stayed unmatched. CDR1 and CDR2 from the germline V gene are KGHSH and LQKENI. CDR3 length: 21 residues. CDR3 protein: CASSPIQTSYTGLAGINEQFF. The CDR3 nucleotides read TGTGCCAGCTCACCGATACAGACGTCATATACGGGGCTAGCGGGGATCAATGAGCAGTTCTTC. The full variable domain, rest sourced from reference TRBV18 and TRBJ2-1, is NAGVMQNPRHLVRRRGQEARLRCSPMKGHSHVYWYRQLPEEGLKFMVYLQKENIIDESGMPKERFSAEFPKEGPSILRIQQVVRGDSAAYFCASSPIQTSYTGLAGINEQFFGPGTRLTVL.

A note on this clone: Other DNA sequences in the same sample also yield this CDR3. V is TRBV13 and J is TRBJ2-6; 7 positions match TRBD2. The V gene's germline CDR1 is PRHDT and CDR2 FYEKMQ (reference sequence). The CDR3 extends over 16 amino acids. After removal of 4 bases from V and 0 bases from J, the junction contained 3 bases not matched to a gene. The CDR3 is CASSWGGSSGANVLTF. The CDR3 DNA follows: TGTGCCAGCAGCTGGGGGGGGTCCTCTGGGGCCAACGTCCTGACTTTC. Full variable domain (remainder filled in from reference TRBV13 and TRBJ2-6): AAGVIQSPRHLIKEKRETATLKCYPIPRHDTVYWYQQGPGQDPQFLISFYEKMQSDKGSIPDRFSAQQFSDYHSELNMSSLELGDSALYFCASSWGGSSGANVLTFGAGSRLTVL.

The chain uses TRBV5-4 and TRBJ1-2, with a weak D call TRBD1 (5 bases). The CDR3 loop spans 14 amino acids. Germline V gene data show CDR1 as SGHNT and CDR2 as YYREEE (reference sequence). The ends were cut back, 3 bases at V and 6 bases at J, with 15 bases in the middle. This CDR3 reads CASSYRVQGNGYTF. For the CDR3, the DNA is TGTGCCAGCAGCTATCGGGTTCAGGGTAATGGCTACACCTTC. The variable domain in full, completed from reference TRBV5-4 and TRBJ1-2, reads ETGVTQSPTHLIKTRGQQVTLRCSSQSGHNTVSWYQQALGQGPQFIFQYYREEENGRGNFPPRFSGLQFPNYSSELNVNALELDDSALYLCASSYRVQGNGYTFGSGTRLTVV.

This chain links TRBV2 with TRBJ2-7, with 15 bases lining up with TRBD2. In germline, CDR1 is SNHLY, CDR2 FYNNEI. This CDR3 has 17 amino acids. V trimming: 5 bases; J trimming: 1 base; junction bases outside the gene matches: 6. CDR3 nucleotides: TGTGCCAGCAGTACCGGGACTAGCGGGAGGATTTCCTACGAGCAGTACTTC. It translates to CASSTGTSGRISYEQYF.

This sequence joins TRBV7-9 and TRBJ1-1; 7 bases are shared with TRBD1. The CDR3 has 10 amino acids. V was clipped by 8 bases and J by 11 bases; unmatched bases: 5. Germline loops: CDR1 SEHNR, CDR2 FQNEAQ (reference sequence). CDR3 DNA: TGTGCCAGCGAGGGGGCAGGTGCTTTCTTT. Protein sequence: CASEGAGAFF. Supplemented by reference TRBV7-9 and TRBJ1-1, the full variable domain reads DTGVSQNPRHKITKRGQNVTFRCDPISEHNRLYWYRQTLGQGPEFLTYFQNEAQLEKSRLLSDRFSAERPKGSFSTLEIQRTEQGDSAMYLCASEGAGAFFGQGTRLTVV.

The CDR3 region has the DNA TGTGCCAGCAGCCCAGAGGGACTAGCGCTCTCCTACGAGCAGTACTTC. Translation: CASSPEGLALSYEQYF. The chain links TRBV7-8 to TRBJ2-5; 10 positions match TRBD2. The J call may be mistaken, given a closer DNA end match to TRBJ2-7. CDR3 length equals 16 residues. The germline V gene encodes CDR1 SGHVS and CDR2 FQNEAQ.

The chain couples TRBV7-9 to TRBJ2-7, with a possible D match to TRBD1 (6 bases). Trimming left V 5 bases short and J 3 bases short, with 14 bases between. Germline V lookup: CDR1 SEHNR, CDR2 FQNEAQ (reference sequence). CDR3 size: 14 residues. CDR3 nucleotide sequence: TGTGCCAGCAGCCGAGAGGGACATAGCTACGAGCAGTACTTC. Encoded protein: CASSREGHSYEQYF.

This sequence joins TRBV29-1 and TRBJ2-5; D unclear. The DNA end lines up better with TRBJ2-7; the J call may be wrong. The CDR3 consists of 12 residues. The V gene's germline CDR1 is SQVTM and CDR2 ANQGSEA. This CDR3 reads CSVERFGGEQYF. CDR3 nucleotide sequence: TGCAGCGTTGAAAGATTTGGCGGCGAGCAGTACTTC.

The chain is built from TRBV5-1 and TRBJ1-1; maybe TRBD1 (5 bases). Germline V gene sequence: CDR1 SGHRS, CDR2 YFSETQ. The CDR3 loop spans 14 amino acids. Trimming took off 0 bases at V and 4 bases at J, with 10 bases between the two ends. The CDR3 spells CASSLGQITTEAFF. CDR3 sequence (DNA): TGCGCCAGCAGCTTGGGACAGATCACCACTGAAGCTTTCTTT.

The CDR3: CASSKTTTDTQYF. CDR3 sequence (DNA): TGTGCCAGCAGCAAGACAACCACAGATACGCAGTATTTT. The chain uses TRBV5-4 and TRBJ2-3; D remains unclear. CDR1 is SGHNT and CDR2 is YYREEE in the germline V gene (reference sequence). V was clipped by 4 bases and J by 2 bases, with 8 bases between them. This CDR3 has 13 amino acids.

The chain uses TRBV20-1 and TRBJ2-1; D perhaps matches TRBD2 (6 bases). Germline-derived CDR1 and CDR2 are DFQATT and SNEGSKA (reference sequence). The length of the CDR3 is 10 residues. Trimming stripped 6 bases from V and 9 bases from J, with 9 bases between. CDR3 region: CSASEGEQFF. CDR3 nucleotide sequence: TGCAGTGCCTCGGAGGGTGAGCAGTTCTTC.

The chain is built from TRBV28 and TRBJ1-3; D is uncertain. With 3 bases removed from V and 0 bases from J, the gap between germline ends came to 9 bases. This CDR3 is built from 15 residues. The germline gives CDR1 MDHEN, CDR2 SYDVKM. The CDR3 reads CASSFPRNSGNTIYF. The CDR3 bases are TGTGCCAGCAGTTTCCCCAGAAACTCTGGAAACACCATATATTTT.

The chain links TRBV7-6 to TRBJ2-5, with D maybe TRBD2 (6 bases). Germline CDR1 and CDR2: SGHVS and FNYEAQ. Trimming removed 2 bases from V and 5 bases from J, with 21 bases in between. The CDR3 sequence is 17 residues long. The CDR3 region has the DNA TGTGCCAGCAGCTTAAAGGGGATGGGGGGAGCGGGCGAGACCCAGTACTTC. Protein product: CASSLKGMGGAGETQYF.

The chain employs TRBV28 and TRBJ1-6, with D perhaps TRBD1 (5 bases). V lost 9 bases and J lost 7, with 16 bases in between. Germline CDR1 MDHEN, CDR2 SYDVKM. This CDR3 contains 14 residues. The CDR3 here is CASNFRVGNSPLHF. CDR3 DNA: TGTGCCAGTAATTTCAGGGTTGGGAATTCACCCCTCCACTTT.

V gene TRBV16 combines with J gene TRBJ2-7; D is unclear. The germline V gene encodes CDR1 KGHSY and CDR2 FQNENV. V dropped 4 bases and J dropped 3 bases, with 13 bases sitting between them. CDR3 size: 14 residues. The CDR3 region has the DNA TGTGCCAGCAGCCCTCACCCATCGAGCTACGAGCAGTACTTC. Translating gives CASSPHPSSYEQYF. The full variable domain, with the rest looked up from reference TRBV16 and TRBJ2-7, is GEEVAQTPKHLVRGEGQKAKLYCAPIKGHSYVFWYQQVLKNEFKFLISFQNENVFDETGMPKERFSAKCLPNSPCSLEIQATKLEDSAVYFCASSPHPSSYEQYFGPGTRLTVT.

The chain has TRBV2 and TRBJ1-2; 7 bases line up with TRBD1. This CDR3 region has 13 residues. Germline V CDR1 and CDR2: SNHLY, FYNNEI. V dropped 3 bases and J dropped 3; count of bases not matched to a gene: 1. The CDR3 sequence is CASSEGTDYGYTF. The CDR3 DNA reads as TGTGCCAGCAGTGAGGGGACAGACTATGGCTACACCTTC. The full variable domain, its missing parts supplied by reference TRBV2 and TRBJ1-2, is EPEVTQTPSHQVTQMGQEVILRCVPISNHLYFYWYRQILGQKVEFLVSFYNNEISEKSEIFDDQFSVERPDGSNFTLKIRSTKLEDSAMYFCASSEGTDYGYTFGSGTRLTVV.

The rearrangement links TRBV28 to TRBJ1-4, with unresolved D. The CDR3 consists of 13 residues. In germline, CDR1 is MDHEN, CDR2 SYDVKM. Between the trimmed V and J ends, which lost 11 bases and 8 bases, there was a span of 18 bases. CDR3 bases: TGTGCCTCGTCGAGGCCAGAAGCGGAAAAACTGTTTTTT. It specifies CASSRPEAEKLFF.

This clone has just one count. A read error may account for a junction end that differs from germline. The genes are TRBV29-1 and TRBJ2-1; TRBD1 or TRBD2 may be the D gene (6 bases each). The CDR3 is 16 amino acids. CDR1 is SQVTM and CDR2 is ANQGSEA in the germline V gene. CDR3 protein: CSVEGGGQGAYNEQFF. Written as DNA, the CDR3 is TGCAGCGTAGAAGGGGGAGGCCAGGGAGCCTACAATGAGCAGTTCTTC.

The genes are TRBV27 and TRBJ2-7; 9 bases align to TRBD1. The V and J ends lost 8 bases and 5 bases, in that order; junction bases with no gene match: 7. The CDR3 totals 13 residues. Germline values: CDR1 MNHEY, CDR2 SMNVEV (reference sequence). This CDR3 is CASAGQGRDEQYF. The CDR3 nucleotides read TGTGCCAGCGCCGGACAGGGGAGGGACGAGCAGTACTTC.

J is TRBJ1-1 and V is TRBV14; possible D gene TRBD1, 5 bases. Germline V gene lookup returns CDR1 SGHDN and CDR2 FVKESK. V was pared by 6 bases and J by 0 bases, with 11 bases between. This CDR3 has 14 residues. CDR3 coding DNA: TGTGCCAGCAGGCCGGACACGATGAACACTGAAGCTTTCTTT. Its translation: CASRPDTMNTEAFF.

This chain links TRBV5-1 with TRBJ1-1; D possibly corresponds to TRBD1 (5 bases). Deletions cut 4 bases from V and 11 bases from J, with 18 bases between. The CDR3 length is 13 residues. Germline CDR1 and CDR2: SGHRS and YFSETQ. The CDR3 DNA follows: TGCGCCAGCAGCCTGGCAGGCCGGGGGGGGGCTTTCTTT. This encodes CASSLAGRGGAFF. The full variable domain, in which reference TRBV5-1 and TRBJ1-1 provide the parts outside the CDR3, is KAGVTQTPRYLIKTRGQQVTLSCSPISGHRSVSWYQQTPGQGLQFLFEYFSETQRNKGNFPGRFSGRQFSNSRSEMNVSTLELGDSALYLCASSLAGRGGAFFGQGTRLTVV.

This rearrangement joins TRBV4-2 to TRBJ2-2; tentatively, D is TRBD2 (6 bases). This CDR3 has 17 residues. CDR1 and CDR2 (germline): LGHNA, YNFKEQ. V gave up 1 base and J gave up 0 bases, with 12 bases separating them. The CDR3 region is CASSQGRAGTNTGELFF. CDR3 in DNA: TGTGCCAGCAGCCAAGGGAGGGCGGGTACGAACACCGGGGAGCTGTTTTTT.

This clone showed up just a few times. Other DNA sequences within the sample encode an identical CDR3. This chain links TRBV5-1 with TRBJ2-1; TRBD2 agrees at 8 bases. Per germline, CDR1 SGHRS and CDR2 YFSETQ. V was pared by 2 bases and J by 4 bases, with 5 bases of the junction left unmatched. CDR3 length: 15 amino acids. Written as DNA, the CDR3 is TGCGCCAGCAGCTTCACTAGCGGTCTATACAATGAGCAGTTCTTC. Residues: CASSFTSGLYNEQFF.

As DNA, the CDR3 is TGCGCCAGCAATCAGACAGGGGGCCTCCATATCGGCGGGGTAAACACCGGGGAGCTGTTTTTT. Encoded protein: CASNQTGGLHIGGVNTGELFF. The chain has TRBV23-1 and TRBJ2-2, with 10 bases that match TRBD1. TRBV23-1 is annotated as an ORF whose role is uncertain. This CDR3 is built from 21 residues. V trimming: 7 bases; J trimming: 2 bases; junction bases outside the gene matches: 22.

The V and J genes are TRBV28 and TRBJ1-5; weak D call: TRBD1 (5 bases). V gave up 4 bases and J gave up 1 base, with 11 bases separating them. Germline V gene lookup returns CDR1 MDHEN and CDR2 SYDVKM. This CDR3 contains 15 residues. For the CDR3, the DNA is TGTGCCAGCAGTTCAACAGGTCGAAGCAATCAGCCCCAGCATTTT. Amino acid sequence: CASSSTGRSNQPQHF. Full variable domain (remainder filled in from reference TRBV28 and TRBJ1-5): DVKVTQSSRYLVKRTGEKVFLECVQDMDHENMFWYRQDPGLGLRLIYFSYDVKMKEKGDIPEGYSVSREKKERFSLILESASTNQTSMYLCASSSTGRSNQPQHFGDGTRLSIL.

Comment on this clone: Its ends do not fully match the called genes, so a read error is possible. The chain employs TRBV7-9 and TRBJ1-1; a weak D match, TRBD1 (5 bases). CDR1 SEHNR and CDR2 FQNEAQ come from the germline V gene (reference sequence). The length of the CDR3 is 16 residues. The CDR3 protein is CASSLGWGGVKTEAFF. The CDR3 DNA sequence: TGTGCCAGCAGCTTAGGGTGGGGAGGGGTGAAAACTGAAGCTTTCTTT.

This clone was seen only once. This rearrangement joins TRBV5-4 to TRBJ1-4; 10 bases match TRBD1. The CDR3 sequence is 15 residues long. Germline lookup yields CDR1 SGHNT and CDR2 YYREEE (reference sequence). V was pared by 2 bases and J by 7 bases, with 5 bases of the junction left unmatched. The CDR3 loop is CASSFRGQGGEKLFF. The DNA of the CDR3 is TGTGCCAGCAGCTTTCGCGGACAGGGGGGTGAAAAACTGTTTTTT.